The following is a TCR beta chain sequence with its context. This clone appeared once. It lacks a known antigen. The sample holds no much larger clone one base away, and base qualities are not on file. This entry belongs to a study of cytomegalovirus exposure and HLA in healthy donors (TCRdb year 2017). In terms of the full investigation: In an earlier analysis of some 610 of the donors, around 290 Gb of sequence data and 117 million unique TCR beta sequences from about 179 million T cells were reported. An early release that covered around 590 HLA-typed donors contained approximately 300 gigabases of sequencing data and roughly 84 million unique TCR sequences. The study was designed to test whether signatures of past pathogen exposure could be identified by cataloging public T cell receptors. The later analysis used no new phenotypic data to find candidate immune exposures, relying instead on TCR beta sequences and their occurrence across donors. A later analysis re-analyzed previously published TCR beta repertoires from 600 to 850 donors and added high-resolution HLA genotyping to study TCR occurrence patterns. Of the 398 genotyped donors, 65% to 90% fell in the genetic ancestry cluster associated with self-reported Caucasian donors. Donor age, sex, ethnicity and CMV serostatus were compiled together with the repertoire data. A few DR-DQ haplotypes were treated as single units for association and clustering because of strong linkage in the cohort. A separate validation cohort of roughly 120 different subjects was used in addition to the 666-subject first cohort. Across 300 to 400 genotyped donors of the cohort, an average of roughly 250,000 unique TCR beta nucleotide sequences per donor were sequenced, and roughly 18% of those sequences were non-productive. In a later genetic analysis, genome-wide SNP genotypes for about 55% of the roughly 700 donors were used, and that subset was treated as a discovery cohort. To predict cytomegalovirus infection status, the study combined high-throughput TCR immunosequencing, statistical association of individual TCRs with disease status, and machine learning. Typing coverage differed by locus: A, B, C, DRB1 and DQB1 were typed in roughly 629-630 donors, DQA1 in roughly 510, DPA1 in roughly 590, and DPB1 in roughly 470. The study used immunosequencing to profile the T cell repertoires of hundreds of subjects and linked those repertoires to cytomegalovirus serostatus. Both class I and class II loci were covered by HLA typing, at four-digit resolution. To decide whether each TCR beta V gene segment behaved as functional or pseudogenic, an earlier analysis of approximately 590 of the donors relied on high-throughput TCR beta sequencing. Every discovery cohort repertoire had been produced on one sequencing platform. The paper as a whole reports these results and caveats: A group of highly shared sequence variants was considered likely to be a technical artifact of the sequencing pipeline. In a later genetic analysis, fewer N-insertions in productive TCRs were reported among donors in an Asian-associated ancestry cluster than the roughly 700-donor mean. A later genetic analysis associated a missense DCLRE1C variant with V-gene and J-gene trimming of TCR beta chains, and an independent cohort replicated the association. The authors suggested that the approach could potentially be extended to other disease states and immunological phenotypes. In both the original and validation cohorts, the classifier was reported to diagnose cytomegalovirus status with high specificity and sensitivity. At a false discovery rate of 0.05, a later analysis linked 16,000 or so TCR beta sequences to specific HLA alleles. Sequencing depth was assumed to be roughly uniform across donors in the presence/absence analyses, though that assumption may not hold. In an earlier analysis of some 640 of the donors, most TCR beta V segments were observed in productive rearrangements about 87% or about 30% of the time, broadly matching IMGT annotations. According to a later analysis, most CMV-associated TCR beta chains appeared to be HLA-restricted, and the HLA associations seemed to be driven largely by CMV exposure. A later analysis found that TCR association rates varied across HLA loci, with DRB1 alleles showing the most associated TCRs and HLA-C alleles the fewest. Because counts were too low, some 16 rarely observed V segments, including chromosome 9 orphons, were excluded from the earlier analysis of several hundred of the donors. In a later analysis, several top co-occurrence clusters were reported to appear linked to parvovirus B19, influenza, CMV and Epstein-Barr virus. Correlated functional status among segregating V segments might reflect linkage disequilibrium, but an unknown experimental factor could not be ruled out. A total of about 180 TCR beta chains were listed by the study as associated with cytomegalovirus. CMV serostatus was the only immune exposure information available for the cohort. The cohort was sequenced for TCR beta chains only, and without alpha or paired-chain data the features that could be detected were limited. Assigning TCR associations to individual alleles was difficult when HLA alleles, especially DR and DQ, strongly co-occurred. Because HLA typing was unavailable for some donors at each locus, only the typed subset was used in association tests. Most TCR sequences were observed very rarely across donors, whereas some public TCRs were present in many individuals. A further reported finding was that TCR beta sequences accurately predicted the HLA-A and HLA-B alleles for most subjects in the first cohort. The 87-base-pair reads could not distinguish some IMGT-functional V segments, including TRBV6-2 and TRBV6-3, so those segments were excluded. In vitro tests confirmed that a few of the cytomegalovirus-associated TCR beta chains recognize cytomegalovirus antigens. Compared with equally common non-associated chains, HLA-associated TCR beta chains in a later analysis were more clonally expanded and had lower generation probabilities.

In total, about 650 healthy bone marrow donors made up the cohort. At the time of sampling, all cohort members were nominally healthy, though unrecorded immune exposures were likely present. The donor tested CMV seronegative, placing the donor among the roughly 340 seronegative members of the cohort. A peripheral blood sample was provided by each donor, and peripheral blood mononuclear cells were used for TCR beta sequencing. The Qiagen DNeasy Blood Extraction Kit was used to extract genomic DNA from the blood cell samples. The germline V gene encodes CDR1 KGHSH and CDR2 LQKENI. Compared with germline, V lacks 4 bases and J lacks 4 bases; bases without a gene match: 4. Including the terminal cysteine and phenylalanine, the CDR3 comprises 14 residues. The CDR3 DNA has 42 bases and is translated from base 1. Library prep was done by the immunoSEQ multiplex PCR assay. For the multiplex PCR, a mixture combining 60 forward primers for TCR Vbeta segments and 13 reverse primers for TCR Jbeta segments was used. Amplification of the CDR3 region of rearranged TCR beta genes was performed with a multiplex PCR assay on genomic DNA. The amplified TCR beta libraries were sequenced on the Illumina HiSeq System as 87-base-pair reads. Processing in the source paper ran as follows. In a later analysis, approximately 74 million unique TCR beta chains were counted across the 666 repertoires, and approximately 11 million of these chains were shared by at least two donors. Raw reads were error-corrected and collapsed into unique sequences with a nearest-neighbor algorithm that merged closely related sequences to remove PCR and sequencing errors. To assign V, D and J gene segments, CDR3 sequences were aligned to IMGT reference sequences. For a sequence to be retained, a match of at least six nucleotides was required to both a V gene segment and a J gene segment. A rearrangement was called productive if the CDR3 had no stop codons and remained in frame with V and J, and every other rearrangement was called non-productive. CDR3 was defined by IMGT convention, running from the second conserved V-encoded cysteine to the conserved J-encoded phenylalanine. The earlier analysis of 500 to 750 of the donors excluded any sequence lacking an unambiguous match to a single V gene segment. An earlier analysis of fewer than 650 of the donors classified V segments as functional when productive rearrangements were above 56.7% and as segregating when the standard deviation between donors was above 5%. A statistical classification framework was built to diagnose cytomegalovirus status from the catalog of TCR beta chain sequences. In a later analysis, TCR nucleotide sequences were compared against IMGT/GENE-DB human TR gene sequences so that V and J genes could be assigned. A later analysis assigned CDR3 sequences and most-parsimonious VDJ recombination scenarios with the TCRdist pipeline. In a later analysis, each TCR beta chain was defined by its CDR3 amino acid sequence together with its V-gene family, and reads without a unique V-gene family were excluded. A later analysis removed several hundred highly shared, low-generation-probability nucleotide sequences to deal with suspected cross-contamination and a sequencing artifact. In a later analysis, a clonal expansion index was calculated for each public chain from normalized within-repertoire ranks of inferred template counts. In a later analysis, generation probabilities were computed with a VDJ recombination model fitted to out-of-frame rearrangements, and the resulting probabilities were checked against IGoR. In a later analysis, TCR-TCR, TCR-HLA and TCR-CMV co-occurrence was scored with hypergeometric tests, and a repertoire-size bias correction was applied to TCR pairs. In a later analysis, false discovery rates were estimated by permuting HLA or CMV assignments 20 times. A later analysis grouped co-occurring TCRs with DBSCAN, adding TCRdist sequence similarity when clustering within HLA-allele-positive subsets. Repertoires with fewer than 30,000 or more than 120,000 public chains were left out of co-occurrence clustering, as were five repertoires with anomalous nucleotide sharing. TCRdb re-hosts the immuneACCESS table, in-frame sequences only. Its copies lack some clones; in the studies checked, an unresolved V gene accounts for under half of them, and the cause for the rest is not known. V, J and clone size are taken as reported in that table, and D and trimming were inferred from the DNA itself. Counted in this sample were some 130,000 clones; around three quarters of them appeared once. 2.5% to 3% of the sample is taken by the ten largest.

The receptor was derived from a man aged 25 to 40 in good health and CMV-seronegative. Recombination connected TRBV18 to TRBJ1-1, with TRBD1 identical over 9 junction bases. The sequenced sample was PBMCs. The DNA reads as follows: TGTGCCAGCTCACGGGACAGGGAAGCCACTGAAGCTTTCTTT. This sequence encodes CASSRDREATEAFF.